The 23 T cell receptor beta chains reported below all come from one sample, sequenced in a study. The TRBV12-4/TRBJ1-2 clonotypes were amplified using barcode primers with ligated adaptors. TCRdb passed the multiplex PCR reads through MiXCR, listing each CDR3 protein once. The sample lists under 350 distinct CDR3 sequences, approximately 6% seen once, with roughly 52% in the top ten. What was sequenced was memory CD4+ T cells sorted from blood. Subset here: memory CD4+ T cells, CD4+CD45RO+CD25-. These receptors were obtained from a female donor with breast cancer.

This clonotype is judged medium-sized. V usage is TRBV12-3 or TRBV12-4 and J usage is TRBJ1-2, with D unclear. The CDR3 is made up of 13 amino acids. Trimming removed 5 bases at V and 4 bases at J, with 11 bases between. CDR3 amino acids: CASSPRQRYGYTF. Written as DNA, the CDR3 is TGTGCCAGCAGTCCAAGACAACGCTATGGCTACACCTTC.

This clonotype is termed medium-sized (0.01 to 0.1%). Here the CDR3 DNA reads TGTGCCAGCAGCCGAGCAACGGGACGGAGCCTCTATGGCTACACCTTC. Amino acids: CASSRATGRSLYGYTF. The rearrangement uses TRBV12-3 or TRBV12-4 and TRBJ1-2, with D perhaps matching TRBD1 (5 bases). The CDR3 is 16 amino acids. Trimming cost V 6 bases and J 4 bases, with 21 bases left between them.

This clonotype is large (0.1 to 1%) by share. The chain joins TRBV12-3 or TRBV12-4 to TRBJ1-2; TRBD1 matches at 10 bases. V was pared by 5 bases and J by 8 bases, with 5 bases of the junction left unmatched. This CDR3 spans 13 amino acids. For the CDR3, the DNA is TGTGCCAGCAGTCCCGGGACAGGGGAAGGCTACACCTTC. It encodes CASSPGTGEGYTF.

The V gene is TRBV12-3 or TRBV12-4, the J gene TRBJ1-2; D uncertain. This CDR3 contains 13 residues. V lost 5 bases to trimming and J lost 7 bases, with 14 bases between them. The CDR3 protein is CASSLISVSGYTF. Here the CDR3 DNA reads TGTGCCAGCAGTCTGATAAGTGTGAGTGGCTACACCTTC.

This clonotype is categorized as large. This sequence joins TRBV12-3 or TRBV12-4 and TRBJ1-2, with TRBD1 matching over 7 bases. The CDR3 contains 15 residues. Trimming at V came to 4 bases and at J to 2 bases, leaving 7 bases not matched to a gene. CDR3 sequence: CASSSHRDSNYGYTF. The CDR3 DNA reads TGTGCCAGCAGTTCACACCGGGACAGCAACTATGGCTACACCTTC.

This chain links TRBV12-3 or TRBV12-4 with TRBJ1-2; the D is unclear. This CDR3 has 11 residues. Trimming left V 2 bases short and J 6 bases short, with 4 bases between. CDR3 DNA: TGTGCCAGCAGTTTAACGAATGGCTACACCTTC. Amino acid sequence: CASSLTNGYTF.

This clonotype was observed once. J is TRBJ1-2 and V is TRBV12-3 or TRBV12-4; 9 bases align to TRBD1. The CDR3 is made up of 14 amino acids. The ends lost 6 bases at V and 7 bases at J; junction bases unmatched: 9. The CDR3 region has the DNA TGTGCCAGCAGCTACGGGACAGGGTTAGGTGGCTACACCTTC. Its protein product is CASSYGTGLGGYTF.

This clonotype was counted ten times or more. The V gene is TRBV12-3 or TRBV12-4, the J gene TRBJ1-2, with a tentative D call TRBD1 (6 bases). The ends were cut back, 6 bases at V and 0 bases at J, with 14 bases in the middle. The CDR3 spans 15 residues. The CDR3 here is CASSPTGKPNYGYTF. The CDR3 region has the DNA TGTGCCAGCAGCCCAACAGGGAAACCTAACTATGGCTACACCTTC.

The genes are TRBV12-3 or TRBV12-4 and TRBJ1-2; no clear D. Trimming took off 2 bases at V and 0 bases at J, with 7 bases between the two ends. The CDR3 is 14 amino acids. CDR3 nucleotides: TGTGCCAGCAGTTTATTACAAACTAACTATGGCTACACCTTC. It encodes CASSLLQTNYGYTF.

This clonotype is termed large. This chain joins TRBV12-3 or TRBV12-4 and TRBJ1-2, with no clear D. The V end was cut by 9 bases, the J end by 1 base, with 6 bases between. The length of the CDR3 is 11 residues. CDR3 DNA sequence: TGTGCCAGTCAGGATAACTATGGCTACACCTTC. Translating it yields CASQDNYGYTF.

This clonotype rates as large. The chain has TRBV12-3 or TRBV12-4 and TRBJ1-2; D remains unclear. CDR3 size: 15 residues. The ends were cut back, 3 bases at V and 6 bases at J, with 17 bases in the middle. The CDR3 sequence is CASSFWGPVLNGYTF. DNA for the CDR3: TGTGCCAGCAGTTTCTGGGGTCCCGTCCTAAATGGCTACACCTTC.

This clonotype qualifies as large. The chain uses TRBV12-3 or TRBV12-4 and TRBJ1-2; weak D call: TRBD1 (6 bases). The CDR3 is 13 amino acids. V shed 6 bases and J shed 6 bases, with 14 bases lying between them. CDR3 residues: CASSPGRGNGYTF. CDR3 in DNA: TGTGCCAGCAGCCCAGGCAGGGGTAATGGCTACACCTTC.

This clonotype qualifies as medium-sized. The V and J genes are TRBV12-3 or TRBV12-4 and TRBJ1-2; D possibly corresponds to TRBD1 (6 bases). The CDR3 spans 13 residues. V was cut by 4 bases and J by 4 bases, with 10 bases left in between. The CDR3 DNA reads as TGTGCCAGCAGTTCCCGACAGGCCTATGGCTACACCTTC. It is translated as CASSSRQAYGYTF.

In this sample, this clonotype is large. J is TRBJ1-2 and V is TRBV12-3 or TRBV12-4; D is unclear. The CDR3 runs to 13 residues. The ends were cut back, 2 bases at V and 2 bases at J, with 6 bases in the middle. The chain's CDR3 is CASSLRPNYGYTF. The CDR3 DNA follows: TGTGCCAGCAGTTTAAGGCCCAACTATGGCTACACCTTC.

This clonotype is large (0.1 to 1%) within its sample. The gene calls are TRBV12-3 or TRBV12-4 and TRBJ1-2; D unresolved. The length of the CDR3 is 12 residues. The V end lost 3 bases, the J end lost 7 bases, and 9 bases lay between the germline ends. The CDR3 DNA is TGTGCCAGCAGTTTCCAGTGGGGTGGCTACACCTTC. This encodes CASSFQWGGYTF.

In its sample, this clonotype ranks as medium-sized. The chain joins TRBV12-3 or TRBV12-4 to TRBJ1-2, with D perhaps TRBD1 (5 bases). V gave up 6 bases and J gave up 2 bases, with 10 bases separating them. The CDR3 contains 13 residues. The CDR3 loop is CASSGDRNYGYTF. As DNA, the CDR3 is TGTGCCAGCAGCGGGGACCGAAACTATGGCTACACCTTC.

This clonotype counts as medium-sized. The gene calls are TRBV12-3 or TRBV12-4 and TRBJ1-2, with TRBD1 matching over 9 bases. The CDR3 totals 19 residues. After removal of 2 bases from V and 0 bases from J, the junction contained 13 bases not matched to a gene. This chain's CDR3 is CASSLTRGQGGKANYGYTF. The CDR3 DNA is TGTGCCAGCAGTTTAACCCGGGGACAGGGAGGAAAAGCTAACTATGGCTACACCTTC.

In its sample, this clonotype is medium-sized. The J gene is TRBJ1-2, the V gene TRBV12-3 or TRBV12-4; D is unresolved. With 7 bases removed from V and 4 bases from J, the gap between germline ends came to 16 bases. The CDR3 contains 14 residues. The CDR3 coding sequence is TGTGCCAGCACGGGTTCCAGTTTGGGCTATGGCTACACCTTC. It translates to CASTGSSLGYGYTF.

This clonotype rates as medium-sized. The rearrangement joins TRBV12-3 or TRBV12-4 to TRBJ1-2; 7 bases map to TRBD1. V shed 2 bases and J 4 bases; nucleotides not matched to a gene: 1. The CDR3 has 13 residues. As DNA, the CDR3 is TGTGCCAGCAGTTTAACAGGGGCCTATGGCTACACCTTC. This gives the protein CASSLTGAYGYTF.

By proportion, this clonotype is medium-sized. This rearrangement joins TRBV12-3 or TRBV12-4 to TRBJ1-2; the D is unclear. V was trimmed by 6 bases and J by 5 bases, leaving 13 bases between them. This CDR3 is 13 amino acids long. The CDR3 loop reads CASSILPDYGYTF. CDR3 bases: TGTGCCAGCAGCATACTCCCCGATTATGGCTACACCTTC.

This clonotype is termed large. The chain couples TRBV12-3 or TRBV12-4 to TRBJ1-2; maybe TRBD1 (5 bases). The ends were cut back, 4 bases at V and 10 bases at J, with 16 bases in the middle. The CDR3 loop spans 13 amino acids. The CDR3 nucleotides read TGTGCCAGCAGTTCTCCTACGGGACGCTCCTACACCTTC. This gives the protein CASSSPTGRSYTF.

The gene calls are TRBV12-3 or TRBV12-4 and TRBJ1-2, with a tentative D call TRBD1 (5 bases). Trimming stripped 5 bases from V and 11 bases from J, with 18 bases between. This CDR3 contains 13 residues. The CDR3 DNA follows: TGTGCCAGCAGTGATCGGGGACGAGGGTCGTACACCTTC. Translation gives CASSDRGRGSYTF.

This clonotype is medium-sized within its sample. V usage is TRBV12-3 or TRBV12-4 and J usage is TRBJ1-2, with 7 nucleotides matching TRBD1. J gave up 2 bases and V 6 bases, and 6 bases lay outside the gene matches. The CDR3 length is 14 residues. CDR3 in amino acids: CASRPTGPNYGYTF. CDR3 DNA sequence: TGTGCCAGCAGGCCGACAGGGCCCAACTATGGCTACACCTTC.